This TCR beta chain was sequenced during a study of shared clonotypes between healthy human individuals. Looking at the study overall: Used for every donor were three CD4 naive, three CD4 memory, two CD8 naive and one CD8 memory plate. Overall study results and limits: Clonotypes shared by all four donors outscored non-shared clonotypes in generation probability. Some naive CD4 clonotypes, 5% to 5.5%, turned up in common across several donors.

Produced via immunoSEQ multiplex PCR; TCRdb's table is partial and in-frame only. This repertoire shows roughly 520,000 clones, more than 95% found once; its top ten account for about 0.06%. The split of CD4+ cells yielded CD45RA+ naive and CD45RA-negative memory subsets. This clone was counted once. Its antigen remains unknown. Germline V CDR1 and CDR2: SGHVS, FQNEAQ. CDR3 length: 15 amino acids. Trimming removed 3 bases from V and 3 bases from J, with 15 bases in between. Sequenced material: naive CD4+ T cells sorted from blood. Subset described: CD45RA+ positively selected. The chain is built from TRBV7-8 and TRBJ2-7; D remains unclear. The sequence came from a woman in her twenties or thirties in good health. CDR3 region: CASSFDLDVSYEQYF. The DNA for the CDR3 is TGTGCCAGCAGCTTTGACTTAGACGTTAGCTACGAGCAGTACTTC.